The 24 T cell receptor beta chains below all came from one sample that was sequenced in a study of T cell changes during pregnancy in multiple sclerosis. Method: immunoSEQ multiplex PCR; TCRdb's copy keeps in-frame clones and lacks some. This sample has some 40,000 clones; just over 90% occur once, and the top ten carry 0.7% to 1%. The input for sequencing was CD4+ T cells from peripheral blood mononuclear cells, taken in the third trimester of pregnancy. The receptors come from a female donor with multiple sclerosis, enrolled in a pregnancy study.

The rearrangement uses TRBV29-1 and TRBJ2-7; TRBD2 is a possible D gene (5 bases). Trimming removed 5 bases from V and 5 bases from J, with 19 bases in between. The V gene's germline CDR1 is SQVTM and CDR2 ANQGSEA. The CDR3 runs 14 residues. The CDR3 loop reads CSVHTGLHADEQYF. The CDR3 coding sequence is TGCAGCGTTCACACCGGACTTCACGCGGACGAGCAGTACTTC.

The chain recombines TRBV5-4 with TRBJ1-1; 9 nucleotides match TRBD1. With V trimmed by 4 bases and J by 6 bases, 10 bases remained unmatched. Germline assignment: CDR1 SGHNT and CDR2 YYREEE (reference sequence). CDR3 length: 15 amino acids. The CDR3 is CASSLAGTGSAEAFF. The CDR3 coding sequence is TGTGCCAGCAGCCTAGCCGGGACAGGGAGCGCTGAAGCTTTCTTT.

The gene calls are TRBV28 and TRBJ2-7; TRBD1 matches 8 bases. Germline V gene data show CDR1 as MDHEN and CDR2 as SYDVKM. This CDR3 is built from 13 residues. V shed 6 bases, J shed 2 bases, and the junction held 3 bases outside the gene matches. CDR3 residues: CASRGTGTYEQYF. The CDR3 region has the DNA TGTGCCAGCAGGGGGACAGGAACCTACGAGCAGTACTTC.

The chain combines TRBV5-4 with TRBJ2-5; 9 nucleotides match TRBD1. The CDR3 runs to 15 residues. CDR1 SGHNT and CDR2 YYREEE come from the germline V gene (reference sequence). Trimming at V came to 4 bases and at J to 4 bases, leaving 8 bases not matched to a gene. The CDR3 loop is CASSHRDRAPETQYF. For the CDR3, the DNA is TGTGCCAGCAGCCACCGGGACAGGGCCCCAGAGACCCAGTACTTC.

The V gene is TRBV5-1, the J gene TRBJ2-5, with 9 positions matching TRBD2. Germline V gene sequence: CDR1 SGHRS, CDR2 YFSETQ. The CDR3 length is 17 residues. V shed 3 bases, J shed 4 bases, and the junction held 13 bases outside the gene matches. CDR3 residues: CASSSLAGTSTRETQYF. The CDR3 coding sequence is TGCGCCAGCAGCTCTTTAGCCGGGACTAGCACCAGAGAGACCCAGTACTTC.

The rearrangement uses TRBV29-1 and TRBJ1-1; D is perhaps TRBD1 (6 bases). Germline V gene data show CDR1 as SQVTM and CDR2 as ANQGSEA. This CDR3 spans 14 amino acids. Trimming left V 7 bases short and J 6 bases short, with 21 bases between. The CDR3: CSAYLQGGSAEAFF. The CDR3 DNA sequence: TGCAGCGCCTACTTACAGGGCGGAAGCGCTGAAGCTTTCTTT.

This chain uses TRBV5-1 with TRBJ2-2; the match to TRBD1 covers 7 bases. Per germline, CDR1 SGHRS and CDR2 YFSETQ. The CDR3 loop spans 15 amino acids. J lost 1 base, V lost 2 bases, and 2 bases had no gene match. This CDR3 reads CASSFDRVNTGELFF. The CDR3 DNA follows: TGCGCCAGCAGCTTTGACAGGGTGAACACCGGGGAGCTGTTTTTT.

This clone was seen only a few times. The chain links TRBV25-1 to TRBJ1-1; no firm D call. There are 14 residues in the CDR3. Looked up from germline, CDR1 is MGHDK and CDR2 is SYGVNS. V shed 5 bases and J shed 1 base, with 11 bases lying between them. CDR3 loop: CASSKSVRNTEAFF. DNA for the CDR3: TGTGCCAGCAGTAAGTCTGTGAGGAACACTGAAGCTTTCTTT.

V is TRBV19 and J is TRBJ2-5, with unresolved D. The V gene's germline CDR1 is LNHDA and CDR2 SQIVND (reference sequence). V lost 0 bases and J lost 4, with 9 bases in between. The CDR3 runs 14 residues. The DNA of the CDR3 is TGTGCCAGTAGTATAGATCGGTCAGGAGAGACCCAGTACTTC. Translating it yields CASSIDRSGETQYF.

The chain combines TRBV4-2 with TRBJ2-1; 8 nucleotides agree with TRBD2. This CDR3 is 15 amino acids long. V was pared by 0 bases and J by 6 bases, with 4 bases of the junction left unmatched. CDR1 is LGHNA, CDR2 YNFKEQ, per germline. The CDR3 DNA follows: TGTGCCAGCAGCCAAGAAAGCGGGAGACGCAATGAGCAGTTCTTC. This translates into CASSQESGRRNEQFF.

This chain links TRBV18 with TRBJ1-2; 9 bases match TRBD1. The V gene end was trimmed by 7 bases and the J gene end by 6 bases; junction bases not matched to a gene: 6. The CDR3 totals 13 residues. Germline V lookup: CDR1 KGHSH, CDR2 LQKENI. In DNA form, the CDR3 reads TGTGCCAGCTTACCGGACAGGGGTCATGGCTACACCTTC. It specifies CASLPDRGHGYTF.

This chain connects TRBV28 to TRBJ1-2, with D hard to call. Per the germline V gene, CDR1 is MDHEN and CDR2 is SYDVKM. Trimming removed 6 bases from V and 8 bases from J, with 10 bases in between. The length of the CDR3 is 11 residues. CDR3 coding DNA: TGTGCCAGCAGCCCAGAAGTGGGCTACACCTTC. This translates into CASSPEVGYTF.

The genes are TRBV19 and TRBJ2-1; TRBD2 matches 12 bases. Germline values: CDR1 LNHDA, CDR2 SQIVND (reference sequence). With V trimmed by 6 bases and J by 6 bases, 6 bases remained unmatched. The CDR3 has 15 residues. Here the CDR3 DNA reads TGTGCCAGTAGCGATCTAGCGGGAGGGTTCAATGAGCAGTTCTTC. Its protein product is CASSDLAGGFNEQFF.

The genes are TRBV15 and TRBJ1-1; 10 bases are a match to TRBD1. Germline CDR1 and CDR2: LNHNV and YYDKDF (reference sequence). CDR3 size: 18 residues. The V gene end was trimmed by 1 base and the J gene end by 10 bases; junction bases not matched to a gene: 18. The CDR3 spells CATSRGFSGTGDSERAFF. The CDR3 DNA follows: TGTGCCACCAGCAGAGGGTTCTCCGGGACAGGGGATTCCGAGCGAGCTTTCTTT.

The chain employs TRBV27 and TRBJ2-5, with D unclear. Trimming cost V 0 bases and J 2 bases, with 7 bases left between them. Germline assignment: CDR1 MNHEY and CDR2 SMNVEV (reference sequence). This CDR3 is built from 14 residues. CDR3 DNA sequence: TGTGCCAGCAGTTTATCTTACCAGCAAGAGACCCAGTACTTC. Its protein product is CASSLSYQQETQYF.

This chain links TRBV28 with TRBJ2-2; 9 bases are a match to TRBD1. V was pared by 5 bases and J by 1 base, with 5 bases of the junction left unmatched. The V gene's germline CDR1 is MDHEN and CDR2 SYDVKM. This CDR3 region has 16 residues. The CDR3 DNA sequence: TGTGCCAGCAGTGTATTGGGACAGGGGAACACCGGGGAGCTGTTTTTT. Translation gives CASSVLGQGNTGELFF.

The chain is built from TRBV5-4 and TRBJ2-1, with D possibly TRBD1 on 6 matching bases. V lost 3 bases and J 2 bases, leaving 12 bases between the germline ends. CDR1 is SGHNT and CDR2 is YYREEE in the germline V gene (reference sequence). This CDR3 comprises 15 residues. The DNA of the CDR3 is TGTGCCAGCAGCTACGGACAGAACCCCTACAATGAGCAGTTCTTC. Protein product: CASSYGQNPYNEQFF.

The chain couples TRBV11-2 to TRBJ2-5; 7 bases match TRBD2. Germline assignment: CDR1 SGHAT and CDR2 FQNNGV. Losses at the gene ends were 0 bases for V and 1 base for J; bases not matched to a gene: 11. CDR3 size: 18 residues. The CDR3 loop is CASSLDIFRPSGQETQYF. The CDR3 DNA reads TGTGCCAGCAGCTTAGATATCTTCCGGCCTAGCGGCCAAGAGACCCAGTACTTC.

V usage is TRBV9 and J usage is TRBJ2-1, with D uncertain. V shed 0 bases and J shed 0 bases, with 7 bases lying between them. The CDR3 has 15 amino acids. Germline V lookup: CDR1 SGDLS, CDR2 YYNGEE. The chain's CDR3 is CASSVVWSSYNEQFF. The CDR3 DNA reads TGTGCCAGCAGCGTAGTATGGAGCTCCTACAATGAGCAGTTCTTC.

The rearrangement uses TRBV19 and TRBJ2-7, with TRBD1 matching 9 bases. The length of the CDR3 is 14 residues. Germline CDR1 and CDR2: LNHDA and SQIVND (reference sequence). Trimming removed 4 bases from V and 3 bases from J; junction bases left unmatched: 4. CDR3 DNA sequence: TGTGCCAGTAGTAGGACAGGGGCCGTCTACGAGCAGTACTTC. Its translation: CASSRTGAVYEQYF.

The rearrangement uses TRBV7-2 and TRBJ1-2, with 9 bases fitting TRBD1. Germline V CDR1 and CDR2: SGHTA, FQGNSA. The CDR3 sequence is 15 residues long. J gave up 4 bases and V 4 bases, and 7 bases lay outside the gene matches. The CDR3 DNA follows: TGTGCCAGCAGCTCGTCGGGACAGGGAGGCTATGGCTACACCTTC. It encodes CASSSSGQGGYGYTF.

The J gene is TRBJ2-5, the V gene TRBV7-9; no reliable D call. The CDR3 covers 15 residues. Trimming removed 5 bases from V and 5 bases from J, with 18 bases in between. Germline CDR1 is SEHNR and CDR2 is FQNEAQ (reference sequence). CDR3 in DNA: TGTGCCAGCAGCCCCTCTCTTGTCTCCGGGGAGACCCAGTACTTC. Amino acid sequence: CASSPSLVSGETQYF.

The chain combines TRBV7-7 with TRBJ1-4; tentative D call: TRBD1 (6 bases). V was pared by 5 bases and J by 7 bases, with 14 bases between. The CDR3 is 14 amino acids. Germline V gives CDR1 SSHAT, CDR2 FNYEAQ (reference sequence). CDR3 amino acids: CASSPTGSPEKLFF. The CDR3 nucleotides are TGTGCCAGCAGCCCAACAGGGTCGCCTGAAAAACTGTTTTTT.

The rearrangement joins TRBV29-1 to TRBJ2-5, with D tentatively TRBD2 (6 bases). The CDR3 sequence is 15 residues long. V gave up 6 bases and J gave up 4 bases, with 21 bases separating them. Germline CDR1 is SQVTM and CDR2 is ANQGSEA. The DNA of the CDR3 is TGCAGCGTGGGGGTAGGGAGGACCCTACGAGAGACCCAGTACTTC. Translating it yields CSVGVGRTLRETQYF.